Sequencing of this T cell receptor (beta chain) was carried out in a study of blood T cell repertoires in COVID-19. About the research overall: Samples came from the United States, Italy and Spain, spanning acute and convalescent COVID-19. T cells, B-cell-depleted T cells, or PBMCs supplied cDNA or gDNA.

Methods used by the authors: Amplification with reference gene primers provided the estimates of nucleated cell counts. TCRdb's copy holds only in-frame clones and misses some; the assay was immunoSEQ multiplex PCR. V, J and clone size derive from that table, while D and trimming were established from the DNA sequence. The sample includes more than 85,000 clones, around 81% of them seen just once. Germline values: CDR1 MNHNS, CDR2 SASEGT. The CDR3 covers 15 residues. The germline V and J ends were trimmed by 1 base and 7 bases, with 11 bases remaining between them. The sample was peripheral blood. The source of this sequence is a man in his sixties with acute or convalescent COVID-19. The rearrangement uses TRBV6-1 and TRBJ1-6; D is undetermined. The CDR3 DNA reads as TGTGCCAGCAGTGAAGGGCAGTCGTGGAATTCACCCCTCCACTTT. Its translation: CASSEGQSWNSPLHF.